Each of the 4 T cell receptor beta chains below was sequenced from the same sample in a study of human T cells and chemical hapten exposure. Regarding time point: pre-sensitization, week 0. This sample's treatment: therapeutic diphenylcyclopropenone sensitization with weekly scalp DPC. MiXCR, run by TCRdb on the RACE reads, gives a single entry per CDR3 protein. The sample holds fewer than 200,000 distinct CDR3 sequences, 30% seen once. The sequencing here drew on whole blood, taken in connection with sensitization to the hapten diphenylcyclopropenone (DPC). Receptors originate from a woman younger than 45 with alopecia areata. Some clones in this sample may be carry-over from other donors' samples.

This clonotype has just a few counts. The gene calls are TRBV5-1 and TRBJ2-1, with D possibly being TRBD1 (7 bases). Germline CDR1 and CDR2: SGHRS and YFSETQ. The CDR3 consists of 13 residues. Trimming stripped 4 bases from V and 4 bases from J, with 9 bases between. DNA of the CDR3: TGCGCCAGCAGCGCGGGACAGTACAATGAGCAGTTCTTC. This encodes CASSAGQYNEQFF.

This clonotype turned up a few times. The chain uses TRBV7-2 and TRBJ1-5; D possibly corresponds to TRBD1 (6 bases). The CDR3 is 15 residues long. Trimming left V 4 bases short and J 2 bases short, with 12 bases between. Germline CDR1 is SGHTA and CDR2 is FQGNSA. CDR3 amino acids: CASSSRQEGNQPQHF. DNA for the CDR3: TGTGCCAGCAGCTCAAGACAGGAGGGCAATCAGCCCCAGCATTTT.

This clonotype has more than one count but fewer than ten. The gene calls are TRBV28 and TRBJ2-3, with 8 positions matching TRBD2. Germline V gene lookup returns CDR1 MDHEN and CDR2 SYDVKM. CDR3 length equals 14 residues. The V segment lost 6 bases and the J segment 4 bases; nucleotides outside the gene matches: 6. CDR3 in DNA: TGTGCCAGCAGACACGAGGGACTAGCAGATACGCAGTATTTT. As protein: CASRHEGLADTQYF.

This rearrangement joins TRBV7-9 to TRBJ1-1; TRBD1 agrees at 8 bases. V trimming: 5 bases; J trimming: 7 bases; junction bases outside the gene matches: 9. Germline V gene lookup returns CDR1 SEHNR and CDR2 FQNEAQ (reference sequence). The CDR3 is made up of 14 amino acids. CDR3 amino acids: CASSLMTGAGEAFF. For the CDR3, the DNA is TGTGCCAGCAGCCTAATGACAGGGGCAGGTGAAGCTTTCTTT.